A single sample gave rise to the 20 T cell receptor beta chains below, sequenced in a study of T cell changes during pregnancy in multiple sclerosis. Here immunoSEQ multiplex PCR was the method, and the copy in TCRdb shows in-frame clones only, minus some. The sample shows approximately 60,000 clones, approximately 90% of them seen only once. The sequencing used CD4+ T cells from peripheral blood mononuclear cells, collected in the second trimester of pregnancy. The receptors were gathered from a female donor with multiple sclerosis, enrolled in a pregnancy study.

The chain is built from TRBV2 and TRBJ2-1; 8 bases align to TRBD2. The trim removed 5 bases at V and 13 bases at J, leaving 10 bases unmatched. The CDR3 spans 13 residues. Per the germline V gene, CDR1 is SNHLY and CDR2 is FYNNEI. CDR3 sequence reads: CASSLLTGGAQFF. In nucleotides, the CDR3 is TGTGCCAGCAGTCTGTTGACCGGGGGGGCCCAGTTCTTC.

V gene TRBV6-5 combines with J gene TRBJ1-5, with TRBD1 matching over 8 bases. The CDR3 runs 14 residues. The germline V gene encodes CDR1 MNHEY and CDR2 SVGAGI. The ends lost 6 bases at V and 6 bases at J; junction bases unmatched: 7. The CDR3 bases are TGTGCCAGCAGGCTACAGGGGGGCAGTCAGCCCCAGCATTTT. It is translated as CASRLQGGSQPQHF.

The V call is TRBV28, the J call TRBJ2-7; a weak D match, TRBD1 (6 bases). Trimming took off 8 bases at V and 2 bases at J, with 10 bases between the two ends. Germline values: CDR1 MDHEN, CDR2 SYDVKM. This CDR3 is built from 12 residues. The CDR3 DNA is TGTGCCAGCGTACGGGACACCTACGAGCAGTACTTC. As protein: CASVRDTYEQYF.

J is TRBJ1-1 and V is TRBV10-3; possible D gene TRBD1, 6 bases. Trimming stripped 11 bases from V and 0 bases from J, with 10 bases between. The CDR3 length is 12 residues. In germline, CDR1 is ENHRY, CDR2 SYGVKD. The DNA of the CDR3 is TGTGCCGTAGGACAGTTGAACACTGAAGCTTTCTTT. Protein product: CAVGQLNTEAFF.

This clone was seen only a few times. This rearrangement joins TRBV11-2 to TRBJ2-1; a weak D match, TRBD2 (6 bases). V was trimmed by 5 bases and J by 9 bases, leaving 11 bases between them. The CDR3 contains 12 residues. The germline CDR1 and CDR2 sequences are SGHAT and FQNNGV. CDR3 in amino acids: CASSPPGAEQFF. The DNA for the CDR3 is TGTGCCAGCAGCCCCCCGGGAGCTGAGCAGTTCTTC.

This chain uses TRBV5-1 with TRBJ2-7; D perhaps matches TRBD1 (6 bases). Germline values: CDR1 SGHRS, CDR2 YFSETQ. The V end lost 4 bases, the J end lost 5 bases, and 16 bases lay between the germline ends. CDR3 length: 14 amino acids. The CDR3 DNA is TGCGCCAGCAGCGTCACAGGGTTTCAGGACGAGCAGTACTTC. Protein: CASSVTGFQDEQYF.

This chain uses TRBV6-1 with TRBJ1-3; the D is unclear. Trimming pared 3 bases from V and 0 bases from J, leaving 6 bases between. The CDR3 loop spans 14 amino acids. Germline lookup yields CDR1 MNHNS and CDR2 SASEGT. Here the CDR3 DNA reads TGTGCCAGCAGTGACTATATCTCTGGAAACACCATATATTTT. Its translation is CASSDYISGNTIYF.

CDR3 DNA sequence: TGTGCCATCAGTGAGTCGGGACAGGGGTCCTACAATGAGCAGTTCTTC. Protein: CAISESGQGSYNEQFF. The chain couples TRBV10-3 to TRBJ2-1; 10 nucleotides match TRBD1. Germline CDR1 reads ENHRY; CDR2 reads SYGVKD. The trim removed 0 bases at V and 1 base at J, leaving 0 bases unmatched. CDR3 length: 16 amino acids.

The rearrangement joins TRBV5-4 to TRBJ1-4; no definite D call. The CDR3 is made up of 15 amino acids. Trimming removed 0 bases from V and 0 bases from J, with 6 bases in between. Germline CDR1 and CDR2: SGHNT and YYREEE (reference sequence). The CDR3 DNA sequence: TGTGCCAGCAGCTTGGATAGTGCAACTAATGAAAAACTGTTTTTT. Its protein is CASSLDSATNEKLFF.

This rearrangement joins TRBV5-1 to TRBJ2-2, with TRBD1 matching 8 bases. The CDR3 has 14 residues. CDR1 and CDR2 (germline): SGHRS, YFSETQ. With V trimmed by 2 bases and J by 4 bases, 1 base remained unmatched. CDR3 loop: CASSLQGGTGELFF. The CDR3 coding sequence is TGCGCCAGCAGCTTACAGGGGGGCACCGGGGAGCTGTTTTTT.

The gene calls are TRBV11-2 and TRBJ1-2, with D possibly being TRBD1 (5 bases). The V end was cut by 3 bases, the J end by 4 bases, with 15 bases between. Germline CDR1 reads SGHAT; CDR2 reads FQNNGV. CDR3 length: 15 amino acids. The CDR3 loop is CASSFASGPGYGYTF. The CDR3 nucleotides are TGTGCCAGCAGCTTTGCGTCAGGGCCGGGCTATGGCTACACCTTC.

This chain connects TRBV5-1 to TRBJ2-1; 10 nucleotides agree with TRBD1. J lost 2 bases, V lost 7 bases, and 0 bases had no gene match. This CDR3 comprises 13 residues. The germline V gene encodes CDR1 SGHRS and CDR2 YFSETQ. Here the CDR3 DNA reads TGCGCCAGCGGGACAGGGGCCTACAATGAGCAGTTCTTC. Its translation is CASGTGAYNEQFF.

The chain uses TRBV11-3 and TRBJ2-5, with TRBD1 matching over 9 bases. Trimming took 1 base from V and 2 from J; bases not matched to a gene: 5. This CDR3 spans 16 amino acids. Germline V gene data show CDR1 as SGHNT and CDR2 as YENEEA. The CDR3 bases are TGTGCCAGCAGCTTAGGCCAGGGACAGGGACAAGAGACCCAGTACTTC. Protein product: CASSLGQGQGQETQYF.

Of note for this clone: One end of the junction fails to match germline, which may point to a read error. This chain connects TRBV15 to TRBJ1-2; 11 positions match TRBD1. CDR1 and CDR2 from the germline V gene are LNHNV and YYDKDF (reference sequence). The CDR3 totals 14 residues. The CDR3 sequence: CATSRARGQGVVHF. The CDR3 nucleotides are TGTGCCACCAGCAGAGCGAGGGGACAGGGGGTCGTCCACTTC. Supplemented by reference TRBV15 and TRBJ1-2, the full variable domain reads DAMVIQNPRYQVTQFGKPVTLSCSQTLNHNVMYWYQQKSSQAPKLLFHYYDKDFNNEADTPDNFQSRRPNTSFCFLDIRSPGLGDTAMYLCATSRARGQGVVHFGSGTRLTVV.

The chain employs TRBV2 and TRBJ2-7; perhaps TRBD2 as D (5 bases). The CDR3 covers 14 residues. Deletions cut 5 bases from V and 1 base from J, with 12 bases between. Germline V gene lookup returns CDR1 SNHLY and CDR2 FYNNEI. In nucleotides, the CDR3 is TGTGCCAGCAGTCGGGATACCCCTTCCTACGAGCAGTACTTC. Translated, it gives CASSRDTPSYEQYF.

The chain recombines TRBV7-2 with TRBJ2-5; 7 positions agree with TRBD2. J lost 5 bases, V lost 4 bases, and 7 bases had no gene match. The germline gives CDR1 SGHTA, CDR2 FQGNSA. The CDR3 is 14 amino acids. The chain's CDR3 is CASSWGTSVETQYF. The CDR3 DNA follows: TGTGCCAGCAGCTGGGGAACTAGCGTGGAGACCCAGTACTTC. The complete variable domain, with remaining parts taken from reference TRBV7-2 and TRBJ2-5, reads GAGVSQSPSNKVTEKGKDVELRCDPISGHTALYWYRQSLGQGLEFLIYFQGNSAPDKSGLPSDRFSAERTGGSVSTLTIQRTQQEDSAVYLCASSWGTSVETQYFGPGTRLLVL.

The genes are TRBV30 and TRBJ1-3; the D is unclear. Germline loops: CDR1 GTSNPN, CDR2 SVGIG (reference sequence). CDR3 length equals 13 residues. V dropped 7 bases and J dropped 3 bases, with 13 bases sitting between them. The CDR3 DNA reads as TGTGCCTTAACAGTTTGGGTTGGAAACACCATATATTTT. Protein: CALTVWVGNTIYF. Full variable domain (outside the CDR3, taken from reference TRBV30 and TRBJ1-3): SQTIHQWPATLVQPVGSPLSLECTVEGTSNPNLYWYRQAAGRGLQLLFYSVGIGQISSEVPQNLSASRPQDRQFILSSKKLLLSDSGFYLCALTVWVGNTIYFGEGSWLTVV.

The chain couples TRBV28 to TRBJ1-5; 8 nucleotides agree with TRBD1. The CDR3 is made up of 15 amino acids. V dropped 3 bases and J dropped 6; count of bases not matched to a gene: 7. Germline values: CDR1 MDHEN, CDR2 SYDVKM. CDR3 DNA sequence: TGTGCCAGCAGTTTTAGGCAGGGGGCCGGTCAGCCCCAGCATTTT. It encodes CASSFRQGAGQPQHF.

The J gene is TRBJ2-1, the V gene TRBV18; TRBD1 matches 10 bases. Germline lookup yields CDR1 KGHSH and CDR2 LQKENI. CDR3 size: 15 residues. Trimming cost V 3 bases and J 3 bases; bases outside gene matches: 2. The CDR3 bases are TGTGCCAGCTCACCGCGGGACAGGGGCTACAATGAGCAGTTCTTC. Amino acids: CASSPRDRGYNEQFF.

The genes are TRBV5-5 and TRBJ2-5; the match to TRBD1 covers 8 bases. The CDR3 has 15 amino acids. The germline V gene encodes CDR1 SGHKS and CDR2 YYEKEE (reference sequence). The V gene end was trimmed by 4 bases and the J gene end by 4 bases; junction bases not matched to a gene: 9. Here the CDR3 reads CASSLGQVRLETQYF. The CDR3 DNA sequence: TGTGCCAGCAGCCTGGGACAGGTTCGTTTAGAGACCCAGTACTTC.